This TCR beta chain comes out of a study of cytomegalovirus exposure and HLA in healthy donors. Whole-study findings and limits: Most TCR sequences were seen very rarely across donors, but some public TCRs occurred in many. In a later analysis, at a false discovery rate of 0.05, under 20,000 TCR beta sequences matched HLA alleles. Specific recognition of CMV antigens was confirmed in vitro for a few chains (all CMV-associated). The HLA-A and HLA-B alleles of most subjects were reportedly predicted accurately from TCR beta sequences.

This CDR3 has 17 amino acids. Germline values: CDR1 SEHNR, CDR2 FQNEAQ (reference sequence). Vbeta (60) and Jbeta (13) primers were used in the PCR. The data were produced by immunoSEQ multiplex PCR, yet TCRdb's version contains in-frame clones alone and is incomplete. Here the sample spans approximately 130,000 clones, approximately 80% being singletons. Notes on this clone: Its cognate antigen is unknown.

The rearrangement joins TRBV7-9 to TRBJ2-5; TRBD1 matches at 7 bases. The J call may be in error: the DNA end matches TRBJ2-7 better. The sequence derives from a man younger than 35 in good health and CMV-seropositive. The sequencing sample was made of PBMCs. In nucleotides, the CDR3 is TGTGCCAGCAGCTTAGGGGACACAGGGGTTAGTCCCTACGAGCAGTACTTC. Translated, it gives CASSLGDTGVSPYEQYF.